These 19 T cell receptor beta chains share one sample of origin, sequenced in a study of identical twins. TCRdb re-analysed the 5' RACE reads in MiXCR, keeping a single row per CDR3 protein. The data contain approximately 210,000 distinct CDR3 sequences, 15% of them seen just once; the ten biggest clones take up around 40%. This sample was shared with a second study, whose subject was T cells expressing NK-cell markers.

The material sequenced was CD8+ T cells sorted from blood. The source of these receptors is a woman aged 18-29 years in good health.

This clonotype was found a few times. The rearrangement uses TRBV7-9 and TRBJ2-5; 7 nucleotides match TRBD2. The germline gives CDR1 SEHNR, CDR2 FQNEAQ (reference sequence). CDR3 size: 17 residues. The V gene end was trimmed by 5 bases and the J gene end by 0 bases; junction bases not matched to a gene: 12. The CDR3 protein is CASSLPGGKMYQETQYF. The CDR3 nucleotides are TGTGCCAGCAGCCTCCCCGGGGGGAAGATGTACCAAGAGACCCAGTACTTC.

This clonotype turned up a few times. CDR3 in amino acids: CSVEIGRGYEQYF. The DNA of the CDR3 is TGCAGCGTTGAAATCGGGAGAGGATACGAGCAGTACTTC. The chain is built from TRBV29-1 and TRBJ2-7; possible D gene TRBD2, 6 bases. The CDR3 covers 13 residues. Trimming cost V 2 bases and J 4 bases, with 12 bases left between them. Looked up from germline, CDR1 is SQVTM and CDR2 is ANQGSEA.

The chain recombines TRBV20-1 with TRBJ2-4; D remains ambiguous. Trimming cost V 2 bases and J 5 bases, with 10 bases left between them. The CDR3 extends over 13 amino acids. Germline V gene lookup returns CDR1 DFQATT and CDR2 SNEGSKA (reference sequence). CDR3 sequence reads: CSARTVTENIQYF. CDR3 sequence (DNA): TGCAGTGCTAGAACCGTAACCGAAAACATTCAGTACTTC.

This clonotype was counted a few times. This chain uses TRBV6-5 with TRBJ1-4; D gene ambiguous. CDR3 length: 15 amino acids. Looked up from germline, CDR1 is MNHEY and CDR2 is SVGAGI. Trimming pared 2 bases from V and 6 bases from J, leaving 13 bases between. The CDR3 region is CASSYLSRRDEKLFF. As DNA, the CDR3 is TGTGCCAGCAGTTACCTGTCCCGGCGTGATGAAAAACTGTTTTTT.

There are a few counts of this clonotype. The chain links TRBV7-2 to TRBJ2-1, with D perhaps given as TRBD1 or TRBD2 (6 bases each). Trimming pared 7 bases from V and 8 bases from J, leaving 21 bases between. Germline CDR1 is SGHTA and CDR2 is FQGNSA. This CDR3 comprises 15 residues. CDR3 sequence: CASTLSGGRLYEQFF. The DNA for the CDR3 is TGTGCCAGCACCCTTTCCGGGGGCAGGCTTTATGAGCAGTTCTTC.

The J gene is TRBJ1-1, the V gene TRBV9; weak D call: TRBD1 (6 bases). Germline V lookup: CDR1 SGDLS, CDR2 YYNGEE. This CDR3 is built from 15 residues. V shed 0 bases and J shed 3 bases, with 12 bases lying between them. This CDR3 is CASSVAQGLDTEAFF. The CDR3 DNA reads TGTGCCAGCAGCGTAGCGCAGGGGCTGGACACTGAAGCTTTCTTT. The full variable domain, in which reference TRBV9 and TRBJ1-1 provide the parts outside the CDR3, is DSGVTQTPKHLITATGQRVTLRCSPRSGDLSVYWYQQSLDQGLQFLIQYYNGEERAKGNILERFSAQQFPDLHSELNLSSLELGDSALYFCASSVAQGLDTEAFFGQGTRLTVV.

This clonotype was counted many times. This chain joins TRBV29-1 and TRBJ2-7; D not certain. The CDR3 covers 12 residues. In germline, CDR1 is SQVTM, CDR2 ANQGSEA. Trimming took off 4 bases at V and 3 bases at J, with 10 bases between the two ends. DNA for the CDR3: TGCAGCGTTGTAGACCTCGACTACGAGCAGTACTTC. Residues: CSVVDLDYEQYF.

The V gene is TRBV6-6, the J gene TRBJ1-1, with D tentatively TRBD1 (5 bases). The CDR3 consists of 11 residues. V lost 8 bases and J 5 bases, leaving 9 bases between the germline ends. Germline-derived CDR1 and CDR2 are MNHNY and SVGAGI (reference sequence). CDR3 amino acids: CASGAGTEAFF. CDR3 bases: TGTGCCAGCGGGGCGGGGACTGAAGCTTTCTTT.

V gene TRBV6-1 combines with J gene TRBJ1-5, with D tentatively TRBD1 (5 bases). Germline values: CDR1 MNHNS, CDR2 SASEGT. The ends were cut back, 4 bases at V and 3 bases at J, with 28 bases in the middle. The CDR3 covers 20 residues. CDR3 bases: TGTGCCAGCAGTGGAGGGGAGGCCAGTCGGCTTACGAGCGACAATCAGCCCCAGCATTTT. It specifies CASSGGEASRLTSDNQPQHF.

The chain employs TRBV7-8 and TRBJ2-5, with D maybe TRBD2 (6 bases). Germline assignment: CDR1 SGHVS and CDR2 FQNEAQ. The CDR3 loop spans 15 amino acids. V was trimmed by 6 bases and J by 3 bases, leaving 17 bases between them. The CDR3 loop is CASSNPGTGEETQYF. DNA of the CDR3: TGTGCCAGCAGTAATCCAGGGACTGGAGAAGAGACCCAGTACTTC. Full variable domain (rest looked up from reference TRBV7-8 and TRBJ2-5): GAGVSQSPRYKVAKRGQDVALRCDPISGHVSLFWYQQALGQGPEFLTYFQNEAQLDKSGLPSDRFFAERPEGSVSTLKIQRTQQEDSAVYLCASSNPGTGEETQYFGPGTRLLVL.

The rearrangement joins TRBV12-3 or TRBV12-4 to TRBJ2-3; the match to TRBD1 covers 12 bases. This CDR3 is built from 15 residues. The trim removed 7 bases at V and 4 bases at J, leaving 6 bases unmatched. Written as DNA, the CDR3 is TGTGCCAGCACCCCGGGACAGGGGGCATCAGATACGCAGTATTTT. This sequence encodes CASTPGQGASDTQYF.

This clonotype appeared a few times. The chain links TRBV10-3 to TRBJ2-3, with 9 bases matching TRBD2. This CDR3 contains 16 residues. Germline CDR1 and CDR2: ENHRY and SYGVKD. J was trimmed by 2 bases and V by 1 base; bases with no gene match: 4. This CDR3 is CAISEFLAGYTDTQYF. The CDR3 DNA sequence: TGTGCCATCAGTGAGTTCCTAGCGGGGTACACAGATACGCAGTATTTT.

The gene calls are TRBV29-1 and TRBJ1-5; D is perhaps TRBD1 (6 bases). Trimming took 6 bases from V and 4 from J, leaving 10 bases between them. Looked up from germline, CDR1 is SQVTM and CDR2 is ANQGSEA. The CDR3 extends over 12 amino acids. CDR3 sequence (DNA): TGCAGCGTCGGAGGGGGGAATCAGCCCCAGCATTTT. This gives the protein CSVGGGNQPQHF.

This clonotype has a handful of counts. This rearrangement joins TRBV6-2 or TRBV6-3 to TRBJ2-3; the match to TRBD2 covers 7 bases. CDR3 size: 15 residues. Germline CDR1 reads MNHEY; CDR2 reads SVGEGT. J was trimmed by 2 bases and V by 6 bases; bases with no gene match: 8. CDR3 sequence reads: CASRPGTTDTDTQYF. The CDR3 DNA reads TGTGCCAGCAGGCCCGGGACTACCGACACAGATACGCAGTATTTT.

The sample holds a few counts of this clonotype. The germline gene is not matched at one end of the junction; a read error may be the cause. J is TRBJ2-1 and V is TRBV7-9, with TRBD2 matching 14 bases. Germline V gene data show CDR1 as SEHNR and CDR2 as FQNEAQ (reference sequence). CDR3 length equals 12 residues. In DNA form, the CDR3 reads TGTGCCAGCAGCCCTGGACTAGCGGGGGGAATCTTC. This encodes CASSPGLAGGIF.

The rearrangement links TRBV11-2 to TRBJ2-1; D not certain. Germline CDR1 is SGHAT and CDR2 is FQNNGV. The CDR3 has 12 residues. Trimming took off 4 bases at V and 7 bases at J, with 8 bases between the two ends. CDR3: CASSSVVNEQFF. The CDR3 nucleotides read TGTGCCAGCAGCTCCGTCGTGAATGAGCAGTTCTTC. Using reference TRBV11-2 and TRBJ2-1 for the parts outside the CDR3, the full variable domain is EAGVAQSPRYKIIEKRQSVAFWCNPISGHATLYWYQQILGQGPKLLIQFQNNGVVDDSQLPKDRFSAERLKGVDSTLKIQPAKLEDSAVYLCASSSVVNEQFFGPGTRLTVL.

This clonotype was picked up a small number of times. The V and J genes are TRBV9 and TRBJ2-7; weak D call: TRBD2 (5 bases). V lost 2 bases and J 1 base, leaving 7 bases between the germline ends. CDR1 is SGDLS and CDR2 is YYNGEE in the germline V gene. The CDR3 loop spans 13 amino acids. For the CDR3, the DNA is TGTGCCAGCAGCGTGGGCGGGTCCTACGAGCAGTACTTC. Translating it yields CASSVGGSYEQYF.

This clonotype came up a few times. The V call is TRBV6-2 or TRBV6-3, the J call TRBJ2-1, with 8 bases fitting TRBD1. V lost 2 bases to trimming and J lost 3 bases; unmatched junction nucleotides: 9. Per the germline V gene, CDR1 is MNHEY and CDR2 is SVGEGT. The CDR3 has 17 amino acids. In nucleotides, the CDR3 is TGTGCCAGCAGTTACGGATTACCGGGACAGGACTACAATGAGCAGTTCTTC. The encoded protein is CASSYGLPGQDYNEQFF.

In its sample, this clonotype was seen a few times. The chain couples TRBV12-3 or TRBV12-4 to TRBJ2-7; D unresolved. There are 14 residues in the CDR3. V was cut by 2 bases and J by 3 bases, with 11 bases left in between. The CDR3 DNA is TGTGCCAGCAGTTTATACGGTACGCTCTACGAGCAGTACTTC. This gives the protein CASSLYGTLYEQYF.